Given below is one T cell receptor beta chain in context. Via MiXCR, TCRdb re-called the RACE reads, giving one row per CDR3 protein. The sample includes about 74,000 distinct CDR3 sequences, approximately 35% of them seen just once. This record comes from a study of human T cells and chemical hapten exposure. Study in general: Read at 6 days, the patch tests placed 0.01% DPC on the upper back. Patients were mainly female, each with alopecia areata, totalis or universalis. TCR yields differed between samples (mainly from small differences in pooled library volume).

Regarding time point: patch test 1, 2 weeks after DPC sensitization. Treatment defined: therapeutic diphenylcyclopropenone sensitization with weekly scalp DPC. Per the germline V gene, CDR1 is MGHDK and CDR2 is SYGVNS. The CDR3 sequence is 14 residues long. Between the trimmed V and J ends, which lost 6 bases and 3 bases, there was a span of 15 bases. Sequenced here: whole blood, sampled in connection with sensitization to the hapten diphenylcyclopropenone (DPC). The chain is built from TRBV25-1 and TRBJ2-7; TRBD1 might be the D (6 bases). This TCR derives from a man aged 40-49 years with alopecia areata. Some clones in this sample may be carry-over from other donors' samples. CDR3 in amino acids: CASSGDNTGYEQYF. The CDR3 bases are TGTGCCAGCAGCGGGGACAACACGGGCTACGAGCAGTACTTC.